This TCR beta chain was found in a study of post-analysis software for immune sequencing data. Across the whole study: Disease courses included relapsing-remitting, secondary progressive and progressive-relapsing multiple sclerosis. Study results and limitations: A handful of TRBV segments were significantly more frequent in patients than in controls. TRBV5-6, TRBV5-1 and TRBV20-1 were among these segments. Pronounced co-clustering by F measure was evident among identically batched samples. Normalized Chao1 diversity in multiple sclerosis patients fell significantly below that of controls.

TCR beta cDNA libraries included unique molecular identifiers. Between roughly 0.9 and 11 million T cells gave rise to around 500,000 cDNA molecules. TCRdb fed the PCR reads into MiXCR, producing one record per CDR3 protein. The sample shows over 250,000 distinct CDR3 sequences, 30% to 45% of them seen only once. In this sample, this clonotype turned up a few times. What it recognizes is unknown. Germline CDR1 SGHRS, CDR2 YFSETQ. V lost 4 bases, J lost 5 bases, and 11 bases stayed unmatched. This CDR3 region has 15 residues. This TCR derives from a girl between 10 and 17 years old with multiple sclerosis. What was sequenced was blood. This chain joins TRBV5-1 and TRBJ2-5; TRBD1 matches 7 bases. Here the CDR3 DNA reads TGCGCCAGCAGCGGCGGAAGAGGGGGCGCGGAGACCCAGTACTTC. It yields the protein CASSGGRGGAETQYF.